The 26 T cell receptor beta chains below were found in one sample sequenced in a study of blood T cell repertoires in COVID-19 (dated by TCRdb to the early 2020s). The library was produced with the immunoSEQ multiplex PCR assay. TCRdb re-hosts the immuneACCESS table, in-frame sequences only. Its copies lack some clones; in the studies checked, an unresolved V gene accounts for under half of them, and the cause for the rest is not known. Within this sample are around 170,000 clones, with approximately 74% of them counted one time only. The ten largest clonotypes hold around 3% of the sample. The sequencing sample was made of peripheral blood. These receptors all stem from a woman older than 75 with acute or convalescent COVID-19.

The chain combines TRBV10-1 with TRBJ2-1, with TRBD2 identical over 14 bases. V was clipped by 6 bases and J by 6 bases; unmatched bases: 4. The CDR3 sequence is 15 residues long. Germline V gene lookup returns CDR1 WNHNN and CDR2 SYGVQD (reference sequence). CDR3 DNA sequence: TGCGCCAGCAGCCGGGGACTAGCGGGAGTCAATGAGCAGTTCTTC. Translation gives CASSRGLAGVNEQFF.

This chain joins TRBV2 and TRBJ1-1; D not resolved. The CDR3 spans 10 residues. The ends were cut back, 5 bases at V and 10 bases at J, with 8 bases in the middle. Germline CDR1 and CDR2: SNHLY and FYNNEI. The CDR3 DNA is TGTGCCAGCAGTTATACCGGAGCTTTCTTT. It specifies CASSYTGAFF.

CDR3 region: CASSPDRDRGREQYF. CDR3 nucleotide sequence: TGTGCCAGCAGCCCCGACCGGGACAGGGGGCGCGAGCAGTACTTC. V is TRBV4-2 and J is TRBJ2-7; 12 bases match TRBD1. The CDR3 is made up of 15 amino acids. V trimming: 4 bases; J trimming: 6 bases; junction bases outside the gene matches: 7. Per germline, CDR1 LGHNA and CDR2 YNFKEQ.

This chain joins TRBV24-1 and TRBJ2-5; 8 bases align to TRBD1. The CDR3 sequence is 15 residues long. Unmatched junction bases numbered 7, after V lost 3 bases and J lost 5 bases. Germline V gene lookup returns CDR1 KGHDR and CDR2 SFDVKD. CDR3 sequence (DNA): TGTGCCACCAGTGATCCCGGACAGGGATATGAGACCCAGTACTTC. It encodes CATSDPGQGYETQYF.

The rearrangement joins TRBV6-5 to TRBJ1-5; TRBD1 matches at 10 bases. CDR3 length: 14 amino acids. Germline assignment: CDR1 MNHEY and CDR2 SVGAGI. J was trimmed by 5 bases and V by 6 bases; bases with no gene match: 4. CDR3 in DNA: TGTGCCAGCAGCGAGACAGGGGGCTATCAGCCCCAGCATTTT. It yields the protein CASSETGGYQPQHF.

The chain uses TRBV2 and TRBJ2-2; tentatively, D is TRBD1 (6 bases). This CDR3 has 14 residues. The germline gives CDR1 SNHLY, CDR2 FYNNEI. The V gene lost 6 bases and the J gene lost 2 bases, with 10 bases spanning the gap. Here the CDR3 reads CASRRTENTGELFF. The CDR3 coding sequence is TGTGCCAGCAGGAGGACAGAAAACACCGGGGAGCTGTTTTTT. Full variable domain (rest looked up from reference TRBV2 and TRBJ2-2): EPEVTQTPSHQVTQMGQEVILRCVPISNHLYFYWYRQILGQKVEFLVSFYNNEISEKSEIFDDQFSVERPDGSNFTLKIRSTKLEDSAMYFCASRRTENTGELFFGEGSRLTVL.

V and J are TRBV28 and TRBJ1-2, with D perhaps matching TRBD1 (5 bases). Per the germline V gene, CDR1 is MDHEN and CDR2 is SYDVKM. The CDR3 contains 15 residues. Trimming removed 2 bases from V and 4 bases from J, with 14 bases in between. The CDR3 DNA reads as TGTGCCAGCAGTTTACAAGCAGGGTTTGGCTATGGCTACACCTTC. It is translated as CASSLQAGFGYGYTF.

This chain links TRBV6-1 with TRBJ2-5; possibly TRBD2 for D (6 bases). Trimming shortened V by 0 bases and J by 2 bases, and 13 bases separated the two germline ends. Per germline, CDR1 MNHNS and CDR2 SASEGT. This CDR3 region has 16 residues. The CDR3 DNA reads TGTGCCAGCAGTGAAGCGCTGGGCGGGATACAAGAGACCCAGTACTTC. It is translated as CASSEALGGIQETQYF.

The CDR3 nucleotides read TGTGCCAGCAGCGTAGACGGAGGGAGCTCCTACGAGCAGTACTTC. Translating gives CASSVDGGSSYEQYF. This rearrangement joins TRBV9 to TRBJ2-7; D is possibly TRBD2 (6 bases). V lost 0 bases, J lost 0 bases, and 10 bases lay in between. The CDR3 loop spans 15 amino acids. Germline CDR1 is SGDLS and CDR2 is YYNGEE.

The chain is built from TRBV5-1 and TRBJ2-5, with 7 bases lining up with TRBD2. Germline V gene sequence: CDR1 SGHRS, CDR2 YFSETQ. This CDR3 comprises 14 residues. After removal of 6 bases from V and 4 bases from J, the junction contained 9 bases not matched to a gene. The CDR3 DNA reads TGCGCCAGCACCCCCGGCGGGGGTTCAGAGACCCAGTACTTC. Its translation is CASTPGGGSETQYF.

The V gene is TRBV7-2, the J gene TRBJ2-7; D possibly corresponds to TRBD1 (6 bases). The ends were cut back, 3 bases at V and 7 bases at J, with 13 bases in the middle. This CDR3 has 13 residues. Germline V gene data show CDR1 as SGHTA and CDR2 as FQGNSA. CDR3 bases: TGTGCCAGCAGCTTCCGACAGGCTGGAGAGCAGTACTTC. It codes for CASSFRQAGEQYF.

This chain joins TRBV4-1 and TRBJ2-7, with D maybe TRBD2 (5 bases). V was pared by 0 bases and J by 6 bases, with 18 bases between. The CDR3 extends over 16 amino acids. CDR1 MGHRA and CDR2 YSYEKL come from the germline V gene. The CDR3 coding sequence is TGCGCCAGCAGCCAAGAGAAGGCCCGAGAGGGCCGCGAGCAGTACTTC. This translates into CASSQEKAREGREQYF.

This clone was detected once. The rearrangement uses TRBV7-9 and TRBJ2-7; 7 bases line up with TRBD1. After removal of 5 bases from V and 6 bases from J, the junction contained 7 bases not matched to a gene. Germline V lookup: CDR1 SEHNR, CDR2 FQNEAQ (reference sequence). The CDR3 sequence is 13 residues long. The CDR3 is CASSQQGNLEQYF. The CDR3 DNA is TGTGCCAGCAGCCAACAGGGGAACCTCGAGCAGTACTTC.

The chain joins TRBV7-2 to TRBJ1-1; D remains unclear. The CDR3 runs to 14 residues. Trimming cost V 2 bases and J 5 bases, with 12 bases left between them. CDR1 is SGHTA and CDR2 is FQGNSA in the germline V gene. Here the CDR3 DNA reads TGTGCCAGCAGCTTATCCGTAGCTGAAACTGAAGCTTTCTTT. Its translation: CASSLSVAETEAFF.

The chain carries TRBV7-2 and TRBJ2-7, with 8 positions matching TRBD2. Per germline, CDR1 SGHTA and CDR2 FQGNSA. The CDR3 has 16 residues. V trimming: 1 base; J trimming: 3 bases; junction bases outside the gene matches: 8. The CDR3 is CASSLVHSGSGYEQYF. The CDR3 bases are TGTGCCAGCAGCTTAGTCCACAGCGGGAGCGGCTACGAGCAGTACTTC. The variable domain in full, with the rest retrieved from reference TRBV7-2 and TRBJ2-7, is GAGVSQSPSNKVTEKGKDVELRCDPISGHTALYWYRQSLGQGLEFLIYFQGNSAPDKSGLPSDRFSAERTGGSVSTLTIQRTQQEDSAVYLCASSLVHSGSGYEQYFGPGTRLTVT.

The V gene is TRBV7-9, the J gene TRBJ2-5; 8 bases fit TRBD2. V lost 8 bases and J lost 4; bases outside the gene matches: 6. Germline CDR1 and CDR2: SEHNR and FQNEAQ (reference sequence). The CDR3 covers 13 residues. The CDR3: CASRAGVGETQYF. The CDR3 bases are TGTGCCAGCCGAGCGGGAGTCGGAGAGACCCAGTACTTC.

This chain uses TRBV30 with TRBJ2-3, with TRBD2 matching over 8 bases. CDR1 and CDR2 (germline): GTSNPN, SVGIG (reference sequence). CDR3 length: 12 amino acids. Unmatched junction bases numbered 0, after V lost 7 bases and J lost 0 bases. The CDR3 DNA follows: TGTGCCTCTAGCGGGAGCACAGATACGCAGTATTTT. Its translation: CASSGSTDTQYF.

CDR3 loop: CASSYGRLPGETQYF. Here the CDR3 DNA reads TGTGCCAGCAGTTACGGGAGGCTTCCTGGGGAGACCCAGTACTTC. The chain links TRBV6-2 or TRBV6-3 to TRBJ2-5; D perhaps matches TRBD2 (6 bases). CDR1 and CDR2 from the germline V gene are MNHEY and SVGEGT. This CDR3 is built from 15 residues. V gave up 2 bases and J gave up 5 bases, with 15 bases separating them.

The chain uses TRBV21-1 and TRBJ1-2; the DNA was not used to check the table's D call, TRBD1. TRBV21-1 is reported as a pseudogene. The length of the CDR3 is 20 residues. The CDR3 loop is CASSKVKGAVELGLNYGYTF. The CDR3 nucleotides are TGTGCCAGCAGCAAAGTTAAAGGGGCAGTGGAGCTAGGCCTTAACTATGGCTACACCTTC.

V usage is TRBV12-3 or TRBV12-4 and J usage is TRBJ1-4, with D unresolved. The CDR3 has 13 residues. Trimming cost V 1 base and J 6 bases, with 6 bases left between them. The CDR3 nucleotides read TGTGCCAGCAGTTTAGGGGGAGATGAAAAACTGTTTTTT. Its protein product is CASSLGGDEKLFF.

In regard to this clone: This CDR3 is also generated by other DNA sequences in the sample. The CDR3 reads CASSQDGGEYGYTF. Written as DNA, the CDR3 is TGTGCCAGCAGCCAAGACGGGGGGGAGTATGGCTACACCTTC. The chain is built from TRBV3-1 (or the pseudogene TRBV3-2) and TRBJ1-2; possible D gene TRBD1, 5 bases. Per the germline V gene, CDR1 is LGHDT and CDR2 is YNNKEL (reference sequence). Trimming removed 0 bases from V and 5 bases from J, with 10 bases in between. The CDR3 is made up of 14 amino acids.

The rearrangement links TRBV29-1 to TRBJ1-1; D is unclear. CDR3 length: 12 residues. Looked up from germline, CDR1 is SQVTM and CDR2 is ANQGSEA. V was trimmed by 0 bases and J by 10 bases, leaving 12 bases between them. In DNA form, the CDR3 reads TGCAGCGTTGAAGAGCCGGAGGTGCGAGCTTTCTTT. Protein product: CSVEEPEVRAFF.

The CDR3 region has the DNA TGTGCCAGCAGCAGAGCTAGCGGGAGGGGACAAGAGACCCAGTACTTC. Translated: CASSRASGRGQETQYF. V is TRBV7-2 and J is TRBJ2-5; 12 nucleotides line up with TRBD2. J was trimmed by 2 bases and V by 5 bases; bases with no gene match: 6. Looked up from germline, CDR1 is SGHTA and CDR2 is FQGNSA. The CDR3 runs 16 residues.

CDR3 nucleotides: TGTGCCAGCAGCCCAAAACGGACAGTTAATGAAAAACTGTTTTTT. Amino acids: CASSPKRTVNEKLFF. J is TRBJ1-4 and V is TRBV7-2, with D maybe TRBD1 (6 bases). In germline, CDR1 is SGHTA, CDR2 FQGNSA. The V end lost 5 bases, the J end lost 4 bases, and 14 bases lay between the germline ends. The CDR3 covers 15 residues.

The chain uses TRBV19 and TRBJ2-3; 7 nucleotides line up with TRBD2. Germline trimming cut 5 bases from V and 2 bases from J; bases unmatched to any gene: 13. The CDR3 contains 17 residues. Germline lookup yields CDR1 LNHDA and CDR2 SQIVND (reference sequence). The CDR3 nucleotides read TGTGCCAGTAGTGTCGGGACTTTAAGCGGGGCCACAGATACGCAGTATTTT. As protein: CASSVGTLSGATDTQYF.

CDR3 sequence (DNA): TGTGCCACCAGTAGTGTGGGGACACGGCCCCAGCATTTT. Translated, it gives CATSSVGTRPQHF. The chain has TRBV24-1 and TRBJ1-5, with D perhaps TRBD1 (6 bases). The CDR3 is made up of 13 amino acids. CDR1 is KGHDR and CDR2 is SFDVKD in the germline V gene. The ends were cut back, 6 bases at V and 9 bases at J, with 14 bases in the middle.